Reported below is one TCR beta chain. Antigen unknown. The data were taken from a study of response to subunit inactivated influenza vaccine. Study-level points and caveats: Authors suggested seasonal influenza vaccinations each recruit few new T cells.

Each CDR3 protein is one row after TCRdb ran MiXCR on the RT-PCR reads. Of approximately 500,000 distinct CDR3 sequences detected, under 15% appear once; the ten largest clones hold 13%. The receptor's source is a man aged 45-65 years who received an inactivated influenza vaccine. Sequencing was performed on PBMCs from blood, taken 45 days after vaccination.

DNA for the CDR3: TGCGCCAGCAGAAAAGGACCGAACACCGGGGAGCTGTTTTTT. This codes for CASRKGPNTGELFF. This sequence joins TRBV10-2 and TRBJ2-2; D gene unclear. This CDR3 spans 14 amino acids. From germline, CDR1 is WSHSY and CDR2 SAAADI. The V and J ends lost 6 bases and 0 bases respectively, with 8 bases between them.